The 23 T cell receptor beta chains below were found in one sample sequenced in a study of early stage breast cancer tumors. The repertoire was sequenced with immunoSEQ multiplex PCR; TCRdb's copy has only in-frame clones and lacks some. This table has tens of thousands of clones, 70% to 85% appearing once. The specimen was blood. The receptor set was obtained from a person aged 55 to 69 with breast cancer.

This clone was recorded only once. This chain links TRBV7-2 with TRBJ2-7, with 8 bases lining up with TRBD1. The V and J ends lost 2 bases and 6 bases, in that order; junction bases with no gene match: 6. Per the germline V gene, CDR1 is SGHTA and CDR2 is FQGNSA. The CDR3 loop spans 14 amino acids. As DNA, the CDR3 is TGTGCCAGCAGCTTAACCGGGACAGGAATCGAGCAGTACTTC. It encodes CASSLTGTGIEQYF.

The chain's CDR3 is CASSRRNSGYNEQFF. Written as DNA, the CDR3 is TGTGCCAGCAGTAGACGGAATTCAGGGTACAATGAGCAGTTCTTC. The chain is built from TRBV2 and TRBJ2-1; a weak D match, TRBD1 (5 bases). The germline gives CDR1 SNHLY, CDR2 FYNNEI. CDR3 size: 15 residues. V was trimmed by 5 bases and J by 4 bases, leaving 15 bases between them.

The rearrangement links TRBV27 to TRBJ2-2, with TRBD1 matching 11 bases. Germline CDR1 reads MNHEY; CDR2 reads SMNVEV (reference sequence). With V trimmed by 6 bases and J by 4 bases, 16 bases remained unmatched. The CDR3 is made up of 19 amino acids. CDR3 amino acids: CASRPRTGGVKTGTGELFF. In DNA form, the CDR3 reads TGTGCCAGCAGACCCCGGACAGGGGGCGTTAAAACGGGCACCGGGGAGCTGTTTTTT.

The chain couples TRBV27 to TRBJ2-2, with D possibly being TRBD1 (6 bases). CDR1 and CDR2 from the germline V gene are MNHEY and SMNVEV (reference sequence). V was pared by 0 bases and J by 0 bases, with 17 bases between. This CDR3 spans 19 amino acids. The chain's CDR3 is CASSLSVRGRGTNTGELFF. The DNA of the CDR3 is TGTGCCAGCAGTTTATCCGTCAGAGGCAGGGGTACGAACACCGGGGAGCTGTTTTTT.

This clone came up a few times. The chain joins TRBV7-9 to TRBJ1-2; D call uncertain. Trimming left V 3 bases short and J 8 bases short, with 10 bases between. Germline CDR1 reads SEHNR; CDR2 reads FQNEAQ (reference sequence). CDR3 size: 12 residues. CDR3 bases: TGTGCCAGCAGCTTTTCGTTTCAGGGCTACACCTTC. It is translated as CASSFSFQGYTF. Complete variable domain (other parts from reference TRBV7-9 and TRBJ1-2): DTGVSQNPRHKITKRGQNVTFRCDPISEHNRLYWYRQTLGQGPEFLTYFQNEAQLEKSRLLSDRFSAERPKGSFSTLEIQRTEQGDSAMYLCASSFSFQGYTFGSGTRLTVV.

V is TRBV2 and J is TRBJ1-4, with a possible D match to TRBD1 (5 bases). The CDR3 length is 12 residues. V was shortened by 9 bases and J by 6 bases, with 11 bases between the two germline ends. Germline CDR1 SNHLY, CDR2 FYNNEI. CDR3: CARSGGDEKLFF. The CDR3 DNA sequence: TGTGCCAGGTCGGGGGGGGATGAAAAACTGTTTTTT.

The rearrangement uses TRBV6-5 and TRBJ2-7; D might be TRBD2 (6 bases). This CDR3 is built from 14 residues. The germline V and J ends were trimmed by 0 bases and 7 bases, with 13 bases remaining between them. Germline assignment: CDR1 MNHEY and CDR2 SVGAGI. The CDR3 DNA reads as TGTGCCAGCAGTTACTCCCCGGGGGATTCTGAGCAGTACTTC. Residues: CASSYSPGDSEQYF.

The count of this clone is one. The V call is TRBV27, the J call TRBJ2-1; D unresolved. The V end lost 5 bases, the J end lost 8 bases, and 13 bases lay between the germline ends. CDR3 length: 13 amino acids. Germline V gene sequence: CDR1 MNHEY, CDR2 SMNVEV (reference sequence). The CDR3 here is CASSPPGPYEQFF. In DNA, the CDR3 is TGTGCCAGCAGTCCCCCAGGTCCTTATGAGCAGTTCTTC.

V usage is TRBV10-3 and J usage is TRBJ1-6; 8 bases are shared with TRBD1. The CDR3 runs 14 residues. The junction had 4 bases not matched to a gene; V was cut back by 2 bases and J by 10 bases. Germline V gives CDR1 ENHRY, CDR2 SYGVKD. CDR3 amino acids: CAISEDRGKSPLHF. The DNA for the CDR3 is TGTGCCATCAGTGAGGACAGGGGAAAGTCACCCCTCCACTTT.

The chain is built from TRBV4-1 and TRBJ1-2; 7 bases match TRBD1. The V and J ends lost 1 base and 8 bases, in that order; junction bases with no gene match: 4. CDR1 is MGHRA and CDR2 is YSYEKL in the germline V gene. The CDR3 contains 13 residues. The CDR3 sequence: CASSQVYRGGYTF. The DNA of the CDR3 is TGCGCCAGCAGCCAAGTATACAGGGGCGGCTACACCTTC.

The chain is built from TRBV21-1 and TRBJ2-7; TRBD1 is taken as the D call from the table, unchecked against the DNA. TRBV21-1 constitutes a pseudogene. The CDR3 has 16 amino acids. The CDR3 loop reads CASTEETGSRTYEQYF. CDR3 sequence (DNA): TGTGCCAGCACCGAAGAAACAGGGAGTAGAACCTACGAGCAGTACTTC.

The V call is TRBV7-9, the J call TRBJ1-6, with D tentatively TRBD1 (6 bases). The V and J ends lost 5 bases and 9 bases respectively, with 11 bases between them. Germline V CDR1 and CDR2: SEHNR, FQNEAQ (reference sequence). The CDR3 consists of 13 residues. CDR3 residues: CASSLTGGSPLHF. The CDR3 region has the DNA TGTGCCAGCAGCCTGACAGGAGGTTCACCCCTCCACTTT.

V and J are TRBV5-4 and TRBJ2-3, with D perhaps matching TRBD2 (6 bases). This CDR3 is 14 amino acids long. Germline CDR1 is SGHNT and CDR2 is YYREEE (reference sequence). V lost 3 bases, J lost 5 bases, and 13 bases lay in between. The CDR3 region is CASSSPGLIDTQYF. CDR3 bases: TGTGCCAGCAGCTCCCCGGGACTCATAGATACGCAGTATTTT.

This chain joins TRBV5-1 and TRBJ2-5, with 9 bases identical to TRBD1. Unmatched junction bases numbered 8, after V lost 0 bases and J lost 5 bases. CDR1 is SGHRS and CDR2 is YFSETQ in the germline V gene. The CDR3 covers 16 residues. Written as DNA, the CDR3 is TGCGCCAGCAGCTTGGCCCTACAGGGGGCATTGGAGACCCAGTACTTC. Amino acid sequence: CASSLALQGALETQYF.

V gene TRBV29-1 combines with J gene TRBJ1-4; D call uncertain. V dropped 5 bases and J dropped 7 bases, with 8 bases sitting between them. CDR1 SQVTM and CDR2 ANQGSEA come from the germline V gene. This CDR3 comprises 11 residues. The CDR3: CSVRAGEKLFF. In nucleotides, the CDR3 is TGCAGCGTTAGGGCGGGTGAAAAACTGTTTTTT.

The J gene is TRBJ1-4, the V gene TRBV28, with a possible D match to TRBD1 (6 bases). The CDR3 contains 15 residues. Germline-derived CDR1 and CDR2 are MDHEN and SYDVKM. V was pared by 3 bases and J by 4 bases, with 12 bases between. CDR3 sequence: CASSFRQVLNEKLFF. For the CDR3, the DNA is TGTGCCAGCAGTTTCCGACAGGTACTTAATGAAAAACTGTTTTTT.

V usage is TRBV18 and J usage is TRBJ1-5; D possibly corresponds to TRBD1 (5 bases). V lost 2 bases and J 6 bases, leaving 20 bases between the germline ends. There are 17 residues in the CDR3. Germline-derived CDR1 and CDR2 are KGHSH and LQKENI. The CDR3 bases are TGTGCCAGCTCACCAAATGATGTGATGGGGCCAGGTCAGCCCCAGCATTTT. This sequence encodes CASSPNDVMGPGQPQHF.

This clone was picked up a small number of times. The J gene is TRBJ1-1, the V gene TRBV2, with TRBD1 matching over 7 bases. This CDR3 is built from 15 residues. V shed 5 bases and J 0 bases; nucleotides not matched to a gene: 6. The germline V gene has CDR1 SNHLY and CDR2 FYNNEI. The CDR3 DNA reads as TGTGCCAGCAGTTCGCCGGGACAGCTGAACACTGAAGCTTTCTTT. Translation gives CASSSPGQLNTEAFF.

The chain couples TRBV4-1 to TRBJ1-2, with D perhaps matching TRBD1 (5 bases). The germline V gene has CDR1 MGHRA and CDR2 YSYEKL. The CDR3 spans 14 residues. V dropped 1 base and J dropped 7 bases, with 13 bases sitting between them. CDR3 nucleotide sequence: TGCGCCAGCAGCCAAGGTGGGACTCAAGGTGGCTACACCTTC. Translated: CASSQGGTQGGYTF.

The J gene is TRBJ1-5, the V gene TRBV27, with a tentative D call TRBD1 (5 bases). Trimming took 4 bases from V and 2 from J, leaving 15 bases between them. From germline, CDR1 is MNHEY and CDR2 SMNVEV (reference sequence). The length of the CDR3 is 16 residues. This CDR3 reads CASSSGTTSGNQPQHF. The CDR3 bases are TGTGCCAGCAGTTCGGGGACCACCTCTGGCAATCAGCCCCAGCATTTT.

This sequence joins TRBV18 and TRBJ2-2, with 8 bases lining up with TRBD2. V shed 4 bases, J shed 4 bases, and the junction held 8 bases outside the gene matches. The CDR3 is 16 amino acids. Germline V CDR1 and CDR2: KGHSH, LQKENI. The CDR3 loop reads CASSLLIAGSTGELFF. CDR3 DNA: TGTGCCAGCTCACTATTAATAGCGGGATCCACCGGGGAGCTGTTTTTT.

This clone was recorded once. The chain links TRBV6-6 to TRBJ2-3; 8 bases are shared with TRBD1. CDR1 and CDR2 (germline): MNHNY, SVGAGI (reference sequence). There are 16 residues in the CDR3. The J segment lost 2 bases and the V segment lost 5 bases, leaving 9 bases of the junction unmatched. DNA of the CDR3: TGTGCCAGCAGTCCAATTAACAGGGGGATCACAGATACGCAGTATTTT. Translating gives CASSPINRGITDTQYF.

This clone is medium-sized in the sample. J is TRBJ2-7 and V is TRBV15; either TRBD1 or TRBD2 may fit D (5 bases each). V was clipped by 3 bases and J by 0 bases, with 15 bases between them. The germline CDR1 and CDR2 sequences are LNHNV and YYDKDF (reference sequence). This CDR3 region has 16 residues. The CDR3: CATSRPGRDHSYEQYF. Here the CDR3 DNA reads TGTGCCACCAGCAGGCCTGGCCGGGACCACTCCTACGAGCAGTACTTC.